The clone carrying this T cell receptor (beta chain) was observed at least ten times. Its antigen is as yet unknown. This record belongs to a study of T cell repertoires in cytomegalovirus infection. TCRdb called the reads again in MiXCR, with one record for every CDR3 protein. The repertoire holds a few hundred thousand distinct CDR3 sequences, approximately 22% seen once, with approximately 18% in the top ten. Germline V gives CDR1 SGHVS, CDR2 FQNEAQ. The CDR3 sequence is 13 residues long. With 5 bases removed from V and 0 bases from J, the gap between germline ends came to 8 bases. General study results and limits: Identification of carriers of CMV plus the relevant HLA was performed using cumulative public TCR beta family frequency.

The specimen was CD8+ T cells from PBMCs. This TCR was recovered from a human donor in good health (CMV status not recorded). Some clones in this sample may be carry-over from other donors' samples. The chain has TRBV7-8 and TRBJ2-7; D remains ambiguous. The CDR3 DNA follows: TGTGCCAGCAGCGCTAAGCTCTCCTACGAGCAGTACTTC. As protein: CASSAKLSYEQYF.